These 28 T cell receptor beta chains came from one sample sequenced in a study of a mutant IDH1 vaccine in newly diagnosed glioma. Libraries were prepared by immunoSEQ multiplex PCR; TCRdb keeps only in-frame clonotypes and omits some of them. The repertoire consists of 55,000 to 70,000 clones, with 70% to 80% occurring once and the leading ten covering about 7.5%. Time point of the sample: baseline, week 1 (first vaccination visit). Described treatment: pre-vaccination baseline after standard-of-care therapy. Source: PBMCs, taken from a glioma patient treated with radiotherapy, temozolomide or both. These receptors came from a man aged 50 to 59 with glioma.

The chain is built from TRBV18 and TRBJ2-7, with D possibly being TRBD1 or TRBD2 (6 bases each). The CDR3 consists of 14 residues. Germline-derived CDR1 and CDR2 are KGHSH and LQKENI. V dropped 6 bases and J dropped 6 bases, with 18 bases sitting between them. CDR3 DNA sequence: TGTGCCAGCTCCCCCGCAGGAGGGGGGCGCGAGCAGTACTTC. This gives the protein CASSPAGGGREQYF.

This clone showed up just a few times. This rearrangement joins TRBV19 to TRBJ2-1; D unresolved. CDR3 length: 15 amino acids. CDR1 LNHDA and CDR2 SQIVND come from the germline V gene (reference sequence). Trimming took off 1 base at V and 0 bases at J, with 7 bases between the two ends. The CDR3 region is CASSIARVSYNEQFF. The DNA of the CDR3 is TGTGCCAGTAGTATAGCTCGAGTCTCCTACAATGAGCAGTTCTTC.

The CDR3 protein is CAWSVRGTVGNQPQHF. The CDR3, as DNA: TGTGCCTGGAGTGTAAGGGGGACGGTGGGCAATCAGCCCCAGCATTTT. This sequence joins TRBV30 and TRBJ1-5, with a tentative D call TRBD1 (6 bases). Germline V gene data show CDR1 as GTSNPN and CDR2 as SVGIG (reference sequence). CDR3 length: 16 residues. V was clipped by 0 bases and J by 2 bases, with 14 bases between them.

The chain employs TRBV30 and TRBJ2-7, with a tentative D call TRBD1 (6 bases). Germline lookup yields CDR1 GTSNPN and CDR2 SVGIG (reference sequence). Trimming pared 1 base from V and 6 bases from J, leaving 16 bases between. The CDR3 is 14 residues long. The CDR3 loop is CAWSAGQYGSEQYF. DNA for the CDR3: TGTGCCTGGAGTGCAGGACAGTACGGGTCCGAGCAGTACTTC.

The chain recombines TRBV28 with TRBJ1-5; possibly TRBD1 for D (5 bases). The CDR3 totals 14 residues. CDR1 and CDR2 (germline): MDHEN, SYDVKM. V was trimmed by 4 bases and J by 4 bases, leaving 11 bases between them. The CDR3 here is CASSSPGLNQPQHF. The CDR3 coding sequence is TGTGCCAGCAGTTCCCCGGGACTTAATCAGCCCCAGCATTTT.

The CDR3 coding sequence is TGTGCCAGCAGTGAACTGGCGAACACCGGGGAGCTGTTTTTT. Its protein product is CASSELANTGELFF. The chain carries TRBV2 and TRBJ2-2; unclear D gene. Looked up from germline, CDR1 is SNHLY and CDR2 is FYNNEI. The CDR3 has 14 amino acids. Trimming cost V 2 bases and J 0 bases, with 4 bases left between them.

This chain's CDR3 is CAWSSKGANEQFF. As DNA, the CDR3 is TGTGCCTGGAGTTCAAAGGGGGCCAATGAGCAGTTCTTC. V usage is TRBV30 and J usage is TRBJ2-1, with 7 bases aligning to TRBD1. The germline V gene has CDR1 GTSNPN and CDR2 SVGIG (reference sequence). The CDR3 spans 13 residues. Trimming at V came to 2 bases and at J to 6 bases, leaving 4 bases not matched to a gene.

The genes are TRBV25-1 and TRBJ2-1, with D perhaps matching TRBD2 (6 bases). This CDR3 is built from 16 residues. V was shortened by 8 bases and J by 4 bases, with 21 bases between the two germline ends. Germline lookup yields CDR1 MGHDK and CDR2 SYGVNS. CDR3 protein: CASGLVGGTVYNEQFF. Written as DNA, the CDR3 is TGTGCCAGCGGCCTTGTGGGCGGGACTGTTTACAATGAGCAGTTCTTC.

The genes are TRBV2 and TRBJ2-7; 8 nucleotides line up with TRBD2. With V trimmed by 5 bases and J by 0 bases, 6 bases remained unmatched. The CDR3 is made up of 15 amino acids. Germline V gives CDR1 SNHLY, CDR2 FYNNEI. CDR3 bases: TGTGCCAGCAGTCCAACTAGCGGCCTCTCCTACGAGCAGTACTTC. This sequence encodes CASSPTSGLSYEQYF. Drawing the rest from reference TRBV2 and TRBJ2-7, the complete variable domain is EPEVTQTPSHQVTQMGQEVILRCVPISNHLYFYWYRQILGQKVEFLVSFYNNEISEKSEIFDDQFSVERPDGSNFTLKIRSTKLEDSAMYFCASSPTSGLSYEQYFGPGTRLTVT.

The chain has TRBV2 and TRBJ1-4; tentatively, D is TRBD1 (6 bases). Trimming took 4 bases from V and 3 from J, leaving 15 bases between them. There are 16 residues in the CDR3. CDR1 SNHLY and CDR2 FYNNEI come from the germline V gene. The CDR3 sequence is CASSGKTGRANEKLFF. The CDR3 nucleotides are TGTGCCAGCAGTGGAAAAACAGGGAGGGCTAATGAAAAACTGTTTTTT.

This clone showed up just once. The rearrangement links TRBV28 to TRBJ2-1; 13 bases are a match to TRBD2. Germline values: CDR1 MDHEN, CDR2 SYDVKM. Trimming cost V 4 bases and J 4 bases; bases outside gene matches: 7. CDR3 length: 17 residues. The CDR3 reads CASSSWTSGGHYNEQFF. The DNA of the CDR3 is TGTGCCAGCAGTTCCTGGACTAGCGGGGGACATTACAATGAGCAGTTCTTC.

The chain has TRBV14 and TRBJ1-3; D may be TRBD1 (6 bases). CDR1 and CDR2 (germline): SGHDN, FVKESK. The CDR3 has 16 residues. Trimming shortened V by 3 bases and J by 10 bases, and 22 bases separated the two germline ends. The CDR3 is CASSHTTGYSWETIYF. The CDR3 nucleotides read TGTGCCAGCAGCCACACGACAGGCTATTCTTGGGAAACCATATATTTT.

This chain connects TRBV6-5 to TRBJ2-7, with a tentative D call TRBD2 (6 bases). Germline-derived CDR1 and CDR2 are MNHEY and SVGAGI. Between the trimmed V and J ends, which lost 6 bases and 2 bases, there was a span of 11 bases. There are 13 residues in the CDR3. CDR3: CASRSGSAYEQYF. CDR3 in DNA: TGTGCCAGCAGGAGCGGGTCAGCCTACGAGCAGTACTTC.

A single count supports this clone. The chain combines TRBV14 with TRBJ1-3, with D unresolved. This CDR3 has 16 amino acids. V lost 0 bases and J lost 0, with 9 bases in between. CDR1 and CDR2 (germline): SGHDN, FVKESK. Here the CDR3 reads CASSQDVRPSGNTIYF. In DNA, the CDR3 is TGTGCCAGCAGCCAAGATGTCCGGCCCTCTGGAAACACCATATATTTT.

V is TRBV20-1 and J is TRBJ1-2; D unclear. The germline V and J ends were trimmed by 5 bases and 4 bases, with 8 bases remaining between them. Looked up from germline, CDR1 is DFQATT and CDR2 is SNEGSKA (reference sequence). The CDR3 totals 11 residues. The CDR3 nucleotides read TGCAGTGCTGTCTCTCTCTATGGCTACACCTTC. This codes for CSAVSLYGYTF.

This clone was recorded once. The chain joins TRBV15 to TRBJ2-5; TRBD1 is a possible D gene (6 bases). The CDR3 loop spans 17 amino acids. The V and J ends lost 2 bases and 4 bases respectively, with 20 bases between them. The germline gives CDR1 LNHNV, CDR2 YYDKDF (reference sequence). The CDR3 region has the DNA TGTGCCACCAGCAGACATCCGGCAGGCGGCAGGGGAGAGACCCAGTACTTC. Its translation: CATSRHPAGGRGETQYF.

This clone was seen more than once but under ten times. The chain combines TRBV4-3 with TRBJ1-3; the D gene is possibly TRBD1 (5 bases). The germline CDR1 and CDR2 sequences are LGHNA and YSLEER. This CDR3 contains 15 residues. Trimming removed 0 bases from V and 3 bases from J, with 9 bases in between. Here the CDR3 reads CASSQDRQFGNTIYF. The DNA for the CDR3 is TGCGCCAGCAGCCAAGATAGACAGTTTGGAAACACCATATATTTT.

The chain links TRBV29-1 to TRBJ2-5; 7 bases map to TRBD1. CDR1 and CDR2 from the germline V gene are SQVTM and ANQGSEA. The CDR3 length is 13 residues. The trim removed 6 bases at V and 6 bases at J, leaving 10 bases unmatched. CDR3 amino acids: CSVPIRDSQTQYF. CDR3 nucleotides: TGCAGCGTCCCAATCCGGGACAGCCAGACCCAGTACTTC.

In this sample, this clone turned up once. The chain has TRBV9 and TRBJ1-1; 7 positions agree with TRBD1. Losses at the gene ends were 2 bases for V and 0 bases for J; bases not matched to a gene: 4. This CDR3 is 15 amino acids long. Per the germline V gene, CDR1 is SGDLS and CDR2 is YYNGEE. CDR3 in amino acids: CASSVQGQMNTEAFF. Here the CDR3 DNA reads TGTGCCAGCAGCGTGCAGGGACAGATGAACACTGAAGCTTTCTTT.

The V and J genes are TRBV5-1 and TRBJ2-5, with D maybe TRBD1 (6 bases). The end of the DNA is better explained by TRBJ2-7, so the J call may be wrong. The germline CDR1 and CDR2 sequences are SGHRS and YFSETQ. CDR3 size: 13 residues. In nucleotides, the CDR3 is TGCGCCAGCAGCTCGACAGGTTCCTACGAGCAGTACTTC. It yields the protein CASSSTGSYEQYF.

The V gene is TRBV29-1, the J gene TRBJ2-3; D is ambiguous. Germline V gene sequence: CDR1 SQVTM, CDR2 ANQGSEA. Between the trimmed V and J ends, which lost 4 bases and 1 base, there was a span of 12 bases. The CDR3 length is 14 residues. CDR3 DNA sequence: TGCAGCGTTGCATCGTTGGGTGGCACAGATACGCAGTATTTT. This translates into CSVASLGGTDTQYF.

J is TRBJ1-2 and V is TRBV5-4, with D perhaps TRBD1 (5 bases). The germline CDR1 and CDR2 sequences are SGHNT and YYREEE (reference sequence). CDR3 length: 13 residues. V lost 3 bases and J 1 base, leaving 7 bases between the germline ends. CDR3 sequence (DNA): TGTGCCAGCAGCTCGACAGTTAACTATGGCTACACCTTC. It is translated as CASSSTVNYGYTF.

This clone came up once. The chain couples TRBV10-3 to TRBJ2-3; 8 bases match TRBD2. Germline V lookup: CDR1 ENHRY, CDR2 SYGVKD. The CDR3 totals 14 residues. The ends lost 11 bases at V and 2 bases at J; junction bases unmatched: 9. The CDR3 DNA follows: TGTGCCGTCGGGGGGGAGGGAGTCACAGATACGCAGTATTTT. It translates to CAVGGEGVTDTQYF.

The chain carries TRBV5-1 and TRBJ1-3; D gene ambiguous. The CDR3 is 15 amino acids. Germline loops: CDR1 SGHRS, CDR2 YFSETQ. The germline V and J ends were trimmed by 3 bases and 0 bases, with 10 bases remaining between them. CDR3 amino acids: CASSSESSSGNTIYF. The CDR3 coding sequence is TGCGCCAGCAGCTCAGAATCGAGCTCTGGAAACACCATATATTTT.

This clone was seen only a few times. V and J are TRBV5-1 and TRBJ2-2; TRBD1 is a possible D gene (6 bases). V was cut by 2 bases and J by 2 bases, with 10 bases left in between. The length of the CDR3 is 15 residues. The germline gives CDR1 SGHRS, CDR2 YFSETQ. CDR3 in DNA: TGCGCCAGCAGCTTAAGACAGGAAAACACCGGGGAGCTGTTTTTT. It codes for CASSLRQENTGELFF.

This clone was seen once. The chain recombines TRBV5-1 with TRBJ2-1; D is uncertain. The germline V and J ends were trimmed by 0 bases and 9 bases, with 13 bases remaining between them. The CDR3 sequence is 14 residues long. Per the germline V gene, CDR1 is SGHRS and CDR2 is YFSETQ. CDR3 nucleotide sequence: TGCGCCAGCAGCTTGGAAGTGGGCGTTGGTGAGCAGTTCTTC. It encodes CASSLEVGVGEQFF.

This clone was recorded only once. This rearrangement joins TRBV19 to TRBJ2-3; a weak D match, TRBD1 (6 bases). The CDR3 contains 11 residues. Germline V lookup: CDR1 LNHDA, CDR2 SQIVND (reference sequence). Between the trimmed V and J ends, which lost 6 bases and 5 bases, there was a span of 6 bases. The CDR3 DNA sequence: TGTGCCAGTAGGACAGGAGATACGCAGTATTTT. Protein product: CASRTGDTQYF.

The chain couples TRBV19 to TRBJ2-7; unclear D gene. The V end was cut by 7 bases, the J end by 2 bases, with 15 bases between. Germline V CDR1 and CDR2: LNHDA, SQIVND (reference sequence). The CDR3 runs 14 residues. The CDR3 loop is CASKVARDAYEQYF. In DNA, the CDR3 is TGTGCCAGTAAAGTCGCACGAGACGCCTACGAGCAGTACTTC.